The rows below give T cell receptor beta chains drawn from one sample of a study of PD-L1 blockade in urothelial cancer. Sequencing used immunoSEQ multiplex PCR; TCRdb keeps in-frame clones, though not all of them. The repertoire holds roughly 77,000 clones, with 84% as singletons. Sequences were derived from PBMCs, sampled around atezolizumab (anti-PD-L1) treatment. The receptors here all came from a woman aged 70-85 years with urothelial cancer. Both conserved end residues are part of each CDR3. The D gene is left open where the match is weak. Rows may omit the clone size; those that give it use once, few, many or a size class.

TRBJ2-2 | - | - | TRBV5-1 | 17 | CASSPGGPQADTGELFF | TGCGCCAGCAGCCCTGGGGGCCCCCAGGCGGACACCGGGGAGCTGTTTTTT
TRBJ2-2 | - | TRBD2 | TRBV19 | 14 | CASSKGTSAGELFF | TGTGCCAGTAGTAAAGGGACTAGCGCCGGGGAGCTGTTTTTT
TRBJ2-7 | - | - | TRBV5-1 | 12 | CASSLDGYEQYF | TGCGCCAGCAGCTTGGACGGGTACGAGCAGTACTTC
TRBJ2-7 | once | - | TRBV11-2 | 16 | CASSPLGGRTYYEQYF | TGTGCCAGCAGCCCCCTGGGGGGTCGCACATACTACGAGCAGTACTTC
TRBJ2-3 | - | TRBD1 | TRBV5-6 | 14 | CASRRDRSTDTQYF | TGTGCCAGCCGTCGGGACAGGAGCACAGATACGCAGTATTTT
TRBJ2-7 | few | TRBD2 | TRBV30 | 14 | CAWRVGRGINKQYF | TGTGCCTGGAGAGTGGGGCGGGGGATTAATAAGCAGTACTTC
TRBJ2-7 | - | TRBD2 | TRBV25-1 | 16 | CASSDRPSGGVYEQYF | TGTGCCAGCAGTGACCGCCCTAGCGGGGGGGTGTACGAGCAGTACTTC
TRBJ2-1 | - | TRBD2 | TRBV19 | 14 | CASSIDLAGDEQFF | TGTGCCAGTAGTATAGACCTAGCGGGAGATGAGCAGTTCTTC
TRBJ2-7 | - | - | TRBV5-1 | 15 | CASSLGPQESYEQYF | TGCGCCAGCAGCTTGGGTCCACAGGAGTCCTACGAGCAGTACTTC
TRBJ2-5 | - | - | TRBV2 | 12 | CASSERGETQYF | TGTGCCAGCAGTGAGAGAGGGGAGACCCAGTACTTC
TRBJ1-1 | few | TRBD1 | TRBV30 | 14 | CAWDGGGGSTEAFF | TGTGCCTGGGACGGAGGGGGCGGGTCCACTGAAGCTTTCTTT
TRBJ2-7 | - | TRBD2 | TRBV5-1 | 15 | CASSPQRGVSYEQYF | TGCGCCAGCAGCCCCCAGCGGGGGGTCTCCTACGAGCAGTACTTC
TRBJ2-1 | - | - | TRBV2 | 14 | CASTSASLPNEQFF | TGTGCCAGCACCTCTGCTAGTTTGCCTAACGAGCAGTTCTTC
TRBJ2-1 | - | TRBD1 | TRBV15 | 14 | CATSRDYRGNEQFF | TGTGCCACCAGCAGAGATTACAGGGGGAATGAGCAGTTCTTC
TRBJ2-5 | once | TRBD2 | TRBV27 | 14 | CASSFSLAGETQYF | TGTGCCAGCAGTTTCTCGCTAGCGGGAGAGACCCAGTACTTC
TRBJ2-1 | - | TRBD2 | TRBV15 | 15 | CATSRARGGGYEQFF | TGTGCCACCAGCAGAGCGCGGGGGGGAGGATATGAGCAGTTCTTC
TRBJ2-5 | - | - | TRBV7-3 | 16 | CASSLRGAAGEETQYF | TGTGCCAGCAGCTTAAGGGGAGCTGCCGGCGAGGAGACCCAGTACTTC
TRBJ2-1 | - | TRBD2 | TRBV4-1 | 22 | CASSQVTGQREGQSSSYNEQFF | TGCGCCAGCAGCCAAGTAACTGGTCAGCGGGAGGGCCAGAGTTCCTCCTACAATGAGCAGTTCTTC
TRBJ1-1 | few | TRBD1 | TRBV6-6 | 12 | CASSRQGSEAFF | TGTGCCAGCAGTCGACAGGGATCTGAAGCTTTCTTT
TRBJ2-7 | - | TRBD2 | TRBV5-1 | 15 | CASSGGSGRTYEQYF | TGCGCCAGCAGCGGTGGGAGCGGGAGGACCTACGAGCAGTACTTC
TRBJ1-1 | - | - | TRBV6-5 | 13 | CASSYQTNTEAFF | TGTGCCAGCAGTTACCAAACAAACACTGAAGCTTTCTTT
TRBJ2-5 | - | TRBD2 | TRBV10-3 | 15 | CAISGGGLAEETQYF | TGTGCCATCAGTGGGGGGGGACTAGCGGAAGAGACCCAGTACTTC
TRBJ1-1 | - | - | TRBV4-1 | 16 | CASSFQWTAMNTEAFF | TGCGCCAGCAGCTTCCAATGGACAGCAATGAACACTGAAGCTTTCTTT
TRBJ2-4 | - | TRBD1 | TRBV6-1 | 15 | CASNTRDSSRNIQYF | TGTGCCAGCAACACTCGGGACAGTAGTAGAAACATTCAGTACTTC
TRBJ1-5 | - | - | TRBV19 | 16 | CASSIGGASGNQPQHF | TGTGCCAGTAGTATCGGGGGGGCGAGCGGCAATCAGCCCCAGCATTTT
TRBJ2-2 | - | - | TRBV4-2 | 14 | CASSQLPRLGELFF | TGTGCCAGCAGCCAGCTCCCGCGTCTGGGGGAGCTGTTTTTT
TRBJ2-7 | once | - | TRBV7-9 | 14 | CASSLAGAGSEQYF | TGTGCCAGCAGCTTAGCGGGGGCTGGCTCCGAGCAGTACTTC
TRBJ2-1 | - | - | TRBV29-1 | 14 | CSVDVGGGANEQFF | TGCAGCGTTGACGTGGGGGGGGGCGCGAATGAGCAGTTCTTC
TRBJ2-5 | - | TRBD2 | TRBV5-1 | 19 | CASSPTGETSGPRGETQYF | TGCGCCAGCAGCCCTACCGGTGAGACTAGCGGCCCTAGGGGAGAGACCCAGTACTTC
TRBJ2-5 | - | TRBD2 | TRBV27 | 13 | CASSSGRAETQYF | TGTGCCAGCAGTTCCGGGAGGGCTGAGACCCAGTACTTC
TRBJ2-7 | - | - | TRBV15 | 13 | CATSRDRGYEQYF | TGTGCCACCAGCAGAGATCGGGGATACGAGCAGTACTTC
TRBJ2-3 | - | TRBD2 | TRBV9 | 17 | CASSVEPSGDFADTQYF | TGTGCCAGCAGCGTAGAACCTAGCGGGGATTTCGCGGATACGCAGTATTTT
TRBJ2-1 | - | TRBD2 | TRBV4-3 | 12 | CASSLTSGGVFF | TGCGCCAGCAGCCTTACTAGCGGGGGGGTGTTCTTC
TRBJ1-2 | - | TRBD1 | TRBV5-1 | 16 | CASSPPTGTAAYGYTF | TGCGCCAGCAGCCCCCCTACCGGGACAGCCGCCTATGGCTACACCTTC
TRBJ2-3 | - | TRBD2 | TRBV30 | 21 | CAWSVLEPGLAGGSLTDTQYF | TGTGCCTGGAGTGTACTGGAGCCGGGACTAGCGGGGGGAAGCCTCACAGATACGCAGTATTTT
TRBJ1-2 | once | - | TRBV27 | 11 | CASSRGYGYTF | TGTGCCAGCAGTAGGGGCTATGGCTACACCTTC
TRBJ2-1 | - | TRBD2 | TRBV5-1 | 15 | CASSIWGLAGDEQFF | TGCGCCAGCAGCATATGGGGGCTAGCGGGAGATGAGCAGTTCTTC
TRBJ1-3 | few | - | TRBV9 | 12 | CASSSQRGGIYF | TGTGCCAGCAGCTCCCAGCGGGGAGGCATATATTTT
TRBJ2-7 | - | TRBD2 | TRBV15 | 15 | CATRPGGLPSYEQYF | TGTGCCACCCGCCCGGGAGGTTTACCCTCCTACGAGCAGTACTTC
TRBJ2-2 | - | TRBD2 | TRBV7-2 | 15 | CASSPNQRGGGELFF | TGTGCCAGCAGCCCGAACCAGCGGGGGGGCGGGGAGCTGTTTTTT
TRBJ2-3 | - | TRBD2 | TRBV7-3 | 16 | CASSLSSTSGTDTQYF | TGTGCCAGCAGCTTAAGTAGTACTAGCGGCACAGATACGCAGTATTTT
TRBJ2-6 | - | - | TRBV4-3 | 15 | CASSHALAGANVLTF | TGCGCCAGCAGCCACGCTTTAGCTGGGGCCAACGTCCTGACTTTC
TRBJ2-1 | - | TRBD2 | TRBV19 | 16 | CASSIISGGPYNEQFF | TGTGCCAGTAGTATCATAAGCGGGGGACCCTACAATGAGCAGTTCTTC
TRBJ2-3 | once | TRBD1 | TRBV5-1 | 16 | CASSLTGQGHTDTQYF | TGCGCCAGCAGCTTGACGGGACAGGGGCACACAGATACGCAGTATTTT
TRBJ2-2 | - | - | TRBV9 | 14 | CASSVGTIPGELFF | TGTGCCAGCAGCGTAGGAACTATTCCCGGGGAGCTGTTTTTT
TRBJ2-4 | few | TRBD2 | TRBV28 | 18 | CASSPGWWRGSAKNIQYF | TGTGCCAGCAGCCCCGGGTGGTGGCGGGGGAGTGCCAAAAACATTCAGTACTTC
TRBJ2-7 | - | - | TRBV29-1 | 13 | CSVADIGDYEQYF | TGCAGCGTTGCGGACATAGGGGATTACGAGCAGTACTTC
TRBJ2-1 | - | - | TRBV13 | 13 | CASRSSATHEQFF | TGTGCCAGTCGGAGTAGCGCGACTCATGAGCAGTTCTTC
TRBJ1-2 | few | TRBD1 | TRBV29-1 | 15 | CSVRPSGQGTYGYTF | TGCAGCGTCAGACCCTCGGGACAGGGGACGTATGGCTACACCTTC
TRBJ2-3 | - | - | TRBV27 | 15 | CASSLVQASTDTQYF | TGTGCCAGCAGTTTAGTACAGGCGAGCACAGATACGCAGTATTTT
TRBJ2-7 | - | TRBD1 | TRBV30 | 12 | CAWATGGYEQYF | TGTGCCTGGGCGACAGGGGGCTACGAGCAGTACTTC
TRBJ2-1 | - | - | TRBV30 | 11 | CAWRDFNEQFF | TGTGCCTGGAGGGACTTTAATGAGCAGTTCTTC